This TCR beta chain was found in a study of cytomegalovirus exposure and HLA in healthy donors. Findings and limits, study-wide: As a later analysis revealed, most CMV-associated TCR beta chains appeared HLA-restricted. In an earlier analysis, most TCR beta V segments were productive about 87% or about 30% of the time.

Primers included in the PCR were 60 Vbeta and 13 Jbeta primers. Repertoires were generated with immunoSEQ multiplex PCR, while TCRdb's copy carries only in-frame clones and drops some. The data contain roughly 100,000 clones, 70% to 80% of them singletons. The germline V gene encodes CDR1 GTSNPN and CDR2 SVGIG (reference sequence). The CDR3 length is 12 residues. The ends lost 2 bases at V and 9 bases at J; junction bases unmatched: 6. This clone was found a few times. Its antigen is undetermined. Sequencing input: PBMCs. The chain uses TRBV30 and TRBJ1-2; 7 bases align to TRBD1. The source of this sequence is a female donor in good health and CMV-seronegative. This chain's CDR3 is CAWSPTGRSYTF. The DNA for the CDR3 is TGTGCCTGGAGTCCGACAGGGAGAAGCTACACCTTC.